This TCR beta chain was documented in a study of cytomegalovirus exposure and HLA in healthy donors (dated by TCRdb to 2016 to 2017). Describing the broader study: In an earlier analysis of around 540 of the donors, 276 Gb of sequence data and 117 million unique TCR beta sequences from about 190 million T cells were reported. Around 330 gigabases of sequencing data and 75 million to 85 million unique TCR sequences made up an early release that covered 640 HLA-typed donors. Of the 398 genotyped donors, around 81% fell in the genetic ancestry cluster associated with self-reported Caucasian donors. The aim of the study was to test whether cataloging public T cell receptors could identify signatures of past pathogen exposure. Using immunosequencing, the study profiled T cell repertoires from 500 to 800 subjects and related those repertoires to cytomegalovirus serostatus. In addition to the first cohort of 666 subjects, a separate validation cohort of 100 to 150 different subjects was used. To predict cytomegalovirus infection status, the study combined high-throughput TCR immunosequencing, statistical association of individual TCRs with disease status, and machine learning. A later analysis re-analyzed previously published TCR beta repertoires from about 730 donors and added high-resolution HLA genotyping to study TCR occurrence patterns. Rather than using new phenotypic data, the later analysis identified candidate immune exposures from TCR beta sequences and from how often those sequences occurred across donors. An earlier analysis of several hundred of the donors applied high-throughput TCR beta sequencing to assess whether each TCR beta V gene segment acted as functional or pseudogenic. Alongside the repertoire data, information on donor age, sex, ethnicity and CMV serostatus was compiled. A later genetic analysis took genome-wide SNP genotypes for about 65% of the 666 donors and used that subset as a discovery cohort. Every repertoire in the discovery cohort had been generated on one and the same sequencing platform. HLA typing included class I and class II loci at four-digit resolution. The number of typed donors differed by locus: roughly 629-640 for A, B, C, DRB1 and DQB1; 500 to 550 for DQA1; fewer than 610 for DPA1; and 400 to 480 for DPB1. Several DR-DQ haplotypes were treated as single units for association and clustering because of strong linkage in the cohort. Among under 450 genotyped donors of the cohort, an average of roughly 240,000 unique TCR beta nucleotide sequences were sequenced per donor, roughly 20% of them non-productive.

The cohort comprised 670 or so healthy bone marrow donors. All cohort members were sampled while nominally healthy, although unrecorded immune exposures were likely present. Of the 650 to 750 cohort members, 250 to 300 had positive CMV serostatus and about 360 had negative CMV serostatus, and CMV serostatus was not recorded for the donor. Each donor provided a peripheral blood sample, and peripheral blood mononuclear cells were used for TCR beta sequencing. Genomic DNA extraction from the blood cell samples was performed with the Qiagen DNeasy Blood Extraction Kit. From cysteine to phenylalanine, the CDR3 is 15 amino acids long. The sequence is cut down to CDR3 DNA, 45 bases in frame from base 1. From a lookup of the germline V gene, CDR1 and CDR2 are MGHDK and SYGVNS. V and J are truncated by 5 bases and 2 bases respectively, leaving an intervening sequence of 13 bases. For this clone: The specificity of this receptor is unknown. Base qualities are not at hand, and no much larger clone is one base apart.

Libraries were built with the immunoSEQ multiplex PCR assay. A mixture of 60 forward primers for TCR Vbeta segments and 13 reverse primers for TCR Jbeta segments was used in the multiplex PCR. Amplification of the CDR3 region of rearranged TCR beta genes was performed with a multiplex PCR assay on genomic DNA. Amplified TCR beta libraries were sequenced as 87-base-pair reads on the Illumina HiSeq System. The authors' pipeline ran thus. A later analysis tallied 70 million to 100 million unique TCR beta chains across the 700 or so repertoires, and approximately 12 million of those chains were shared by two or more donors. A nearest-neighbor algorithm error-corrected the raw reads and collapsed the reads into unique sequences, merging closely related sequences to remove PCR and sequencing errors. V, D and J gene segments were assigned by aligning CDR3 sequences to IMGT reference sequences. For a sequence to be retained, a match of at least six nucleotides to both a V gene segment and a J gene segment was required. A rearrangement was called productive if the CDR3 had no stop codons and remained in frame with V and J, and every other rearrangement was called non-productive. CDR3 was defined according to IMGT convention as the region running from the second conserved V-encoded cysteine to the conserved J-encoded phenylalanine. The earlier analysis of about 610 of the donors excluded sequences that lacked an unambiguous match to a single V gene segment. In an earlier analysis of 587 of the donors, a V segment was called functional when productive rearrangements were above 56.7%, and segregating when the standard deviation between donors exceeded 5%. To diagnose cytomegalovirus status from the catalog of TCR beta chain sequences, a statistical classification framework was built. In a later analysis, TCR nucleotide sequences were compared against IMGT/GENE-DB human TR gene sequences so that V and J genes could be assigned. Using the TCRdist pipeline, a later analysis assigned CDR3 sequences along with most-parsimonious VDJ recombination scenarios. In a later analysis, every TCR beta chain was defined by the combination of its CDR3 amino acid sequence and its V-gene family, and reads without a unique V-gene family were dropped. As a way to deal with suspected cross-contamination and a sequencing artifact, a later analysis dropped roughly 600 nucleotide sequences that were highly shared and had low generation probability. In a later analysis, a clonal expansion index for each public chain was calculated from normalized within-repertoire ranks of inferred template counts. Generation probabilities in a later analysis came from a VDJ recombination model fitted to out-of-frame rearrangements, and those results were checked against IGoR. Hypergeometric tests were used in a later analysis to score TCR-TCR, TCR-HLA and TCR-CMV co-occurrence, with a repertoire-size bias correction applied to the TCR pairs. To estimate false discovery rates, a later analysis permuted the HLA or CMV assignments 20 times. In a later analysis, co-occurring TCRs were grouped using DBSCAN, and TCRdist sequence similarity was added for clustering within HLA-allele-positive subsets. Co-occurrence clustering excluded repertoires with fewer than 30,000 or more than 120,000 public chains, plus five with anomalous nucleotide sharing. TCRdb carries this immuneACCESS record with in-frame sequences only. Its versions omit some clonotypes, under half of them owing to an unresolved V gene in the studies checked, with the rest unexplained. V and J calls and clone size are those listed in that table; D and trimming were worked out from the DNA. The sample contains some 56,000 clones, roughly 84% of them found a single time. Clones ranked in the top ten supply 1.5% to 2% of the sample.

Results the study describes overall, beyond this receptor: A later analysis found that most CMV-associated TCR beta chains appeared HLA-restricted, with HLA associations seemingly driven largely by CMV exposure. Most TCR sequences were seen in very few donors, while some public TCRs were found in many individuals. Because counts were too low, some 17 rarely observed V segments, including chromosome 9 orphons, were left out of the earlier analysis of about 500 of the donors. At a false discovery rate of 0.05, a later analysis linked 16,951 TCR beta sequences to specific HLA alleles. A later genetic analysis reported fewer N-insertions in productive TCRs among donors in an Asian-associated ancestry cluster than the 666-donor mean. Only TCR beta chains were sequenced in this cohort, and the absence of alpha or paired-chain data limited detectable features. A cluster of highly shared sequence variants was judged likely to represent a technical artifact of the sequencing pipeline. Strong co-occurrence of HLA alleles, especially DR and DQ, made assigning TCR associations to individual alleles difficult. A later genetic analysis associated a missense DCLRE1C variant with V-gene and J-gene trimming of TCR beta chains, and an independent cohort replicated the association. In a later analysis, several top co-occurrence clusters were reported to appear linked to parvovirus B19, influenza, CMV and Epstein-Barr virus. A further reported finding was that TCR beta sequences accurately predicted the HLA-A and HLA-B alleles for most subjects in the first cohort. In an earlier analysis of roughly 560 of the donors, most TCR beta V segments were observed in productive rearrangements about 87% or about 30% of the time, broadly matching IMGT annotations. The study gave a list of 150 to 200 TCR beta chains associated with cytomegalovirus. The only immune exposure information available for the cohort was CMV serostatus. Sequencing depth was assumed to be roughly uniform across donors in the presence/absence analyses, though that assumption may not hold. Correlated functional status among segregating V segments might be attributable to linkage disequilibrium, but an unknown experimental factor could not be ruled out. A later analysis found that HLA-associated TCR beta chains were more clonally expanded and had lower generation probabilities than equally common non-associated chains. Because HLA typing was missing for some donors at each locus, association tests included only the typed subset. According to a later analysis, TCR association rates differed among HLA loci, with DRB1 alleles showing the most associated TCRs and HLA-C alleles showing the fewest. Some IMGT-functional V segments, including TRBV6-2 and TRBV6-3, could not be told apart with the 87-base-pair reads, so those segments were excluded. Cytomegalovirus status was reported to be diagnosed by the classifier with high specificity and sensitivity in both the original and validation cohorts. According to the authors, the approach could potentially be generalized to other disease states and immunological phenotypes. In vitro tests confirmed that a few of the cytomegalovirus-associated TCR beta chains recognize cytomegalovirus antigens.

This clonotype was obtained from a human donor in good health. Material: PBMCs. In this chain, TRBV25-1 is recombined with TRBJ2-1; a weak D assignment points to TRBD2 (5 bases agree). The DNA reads TGTGCCAGCAGTTCTTATGAGGAGGCCTACAATGAGCAGTTCTTC. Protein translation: CASSSYEEAYNEQFF. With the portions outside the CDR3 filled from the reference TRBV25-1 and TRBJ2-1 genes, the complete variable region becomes EADIYQTPRYLVIGTGKKITLECSQTMGHDKMYWYQQDPGMELHLIHYSYGVNSTEKGDLSSESTVSRIRTEHFPLTLESARPSHTSQYLCASSSYEEAYNEQFFGPGTRLTVL.